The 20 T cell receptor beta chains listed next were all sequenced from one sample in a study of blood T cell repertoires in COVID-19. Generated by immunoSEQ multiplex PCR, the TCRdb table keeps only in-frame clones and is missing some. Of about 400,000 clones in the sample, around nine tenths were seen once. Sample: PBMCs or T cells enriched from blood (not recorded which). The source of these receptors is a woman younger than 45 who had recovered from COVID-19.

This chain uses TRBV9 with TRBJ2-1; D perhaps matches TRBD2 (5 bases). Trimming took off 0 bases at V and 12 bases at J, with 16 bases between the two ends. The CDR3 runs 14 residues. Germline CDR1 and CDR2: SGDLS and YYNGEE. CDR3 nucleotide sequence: TGTGCCAGCAGCGTAGCAGCCGGACTTAGTACGCAGTTCTTC. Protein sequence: CASSVAAGLSTQFF.

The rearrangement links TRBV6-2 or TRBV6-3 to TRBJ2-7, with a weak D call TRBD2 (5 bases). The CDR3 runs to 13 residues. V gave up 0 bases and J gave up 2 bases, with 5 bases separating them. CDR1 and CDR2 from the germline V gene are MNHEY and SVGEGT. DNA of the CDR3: TGTGCCAGCAGTTACTCTAGCGCCTACGAGCAGTACTTC. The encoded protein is CASSYSSAYEQYF.

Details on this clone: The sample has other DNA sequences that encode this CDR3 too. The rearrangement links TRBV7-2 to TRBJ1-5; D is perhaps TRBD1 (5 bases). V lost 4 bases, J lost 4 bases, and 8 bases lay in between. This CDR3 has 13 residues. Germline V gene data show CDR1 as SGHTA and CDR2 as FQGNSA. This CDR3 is CASSSDRNQPQHF. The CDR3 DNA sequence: TGTGCCAGCAGCTCCGACAGAAATCAGCCCCAGCATTTT.

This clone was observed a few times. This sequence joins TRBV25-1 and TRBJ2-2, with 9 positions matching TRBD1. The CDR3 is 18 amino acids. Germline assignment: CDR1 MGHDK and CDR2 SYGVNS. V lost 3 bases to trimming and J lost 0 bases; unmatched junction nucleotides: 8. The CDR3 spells CASSEGYTGGANTGELFF. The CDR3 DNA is TGTGCCAGCAGTGAGGGCTATACAGGGGGCGCGAACACCGGGGAGCTGTTTTTT.

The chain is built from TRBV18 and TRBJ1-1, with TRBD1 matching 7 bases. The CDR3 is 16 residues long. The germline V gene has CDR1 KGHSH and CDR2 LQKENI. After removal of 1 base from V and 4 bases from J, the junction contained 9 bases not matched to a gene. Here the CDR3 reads CASSPRDRVTSTEAFF. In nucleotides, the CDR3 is TGTGCCAGCTCACCACGAGACAGGGTGACAAGCACTGAAGCTTTCTTT.

The CDR3 sequence: CASSSRFIRQSYEQYF. In DNA, the CDR3 is TGTGCCAGCAGTTCTAGGTTCATAAGGCAGTCCTACGAGCAGTACTTC. This chain connects TRBV28 to TRBJ2-7; D unresolved. The germline gives CDR1 MDHEN, CDR2 SYDVKM. The V and J ends lost 4 bases and 1 base respectively, with 17 bases between them. This CDR3 is built from 16 residues.

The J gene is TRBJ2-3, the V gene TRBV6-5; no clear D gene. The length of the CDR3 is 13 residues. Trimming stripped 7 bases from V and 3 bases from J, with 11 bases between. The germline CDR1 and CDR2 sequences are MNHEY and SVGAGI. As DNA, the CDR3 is TGTGCCAGCACGGGTAGCCTGACAGATACGCAGTATTTT. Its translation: CASTGSLTDTQYF.

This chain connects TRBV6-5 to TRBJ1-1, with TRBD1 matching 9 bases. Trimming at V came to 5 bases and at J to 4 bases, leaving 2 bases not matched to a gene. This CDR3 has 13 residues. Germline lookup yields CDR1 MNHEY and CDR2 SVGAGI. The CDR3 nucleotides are TGTGCCAGCAGTATGACAGGGGGCACTGAAGCTTTCTTT. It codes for CASSMTGGTEAFF.

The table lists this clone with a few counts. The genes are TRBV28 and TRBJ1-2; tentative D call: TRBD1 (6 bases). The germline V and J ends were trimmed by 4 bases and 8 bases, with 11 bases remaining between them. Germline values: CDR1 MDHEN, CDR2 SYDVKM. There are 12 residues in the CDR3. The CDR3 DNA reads TGTGCCAGCAGTTACACAGGGATCGGCTACACCTTC. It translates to CASSYTGIGYTF.

In DNA form, the CDR3 reads TGTGCCAGCGGCCAGGGCAATCAGCCCCAGCATTTT. This gives the protein CASGQGNQPQHF. This chain uses TRBV7-9 with TRBJ1-5, with D hard to call. The ends were cut back, 8 bases at V and 2 bases at J, with 7 bases in the middle. This CDR3 comprises 12 residues. Germline CDR1 and CDR2: SEHNR and FQNEAQ (reference sequence). The full variable domain, with the rest looked up from reference TRBV7-9 and TRBJ1-5, is DTGVSQNPRHKITKRGQNVTFRCDPISEHNRLYWYRQTLGQGPEFLTYFQNEAQLEKSRLLSDRFSAERPKGSFSTLEIQRTEQGDSAMYLCASGQGNQPQHFGDGTRLSIL.

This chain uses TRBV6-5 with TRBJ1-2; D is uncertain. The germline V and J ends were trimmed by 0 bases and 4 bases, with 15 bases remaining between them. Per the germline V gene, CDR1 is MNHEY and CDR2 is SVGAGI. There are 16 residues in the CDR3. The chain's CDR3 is CASSYSVNSNLYGYTF. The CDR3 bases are TGTGCCAGCAGTTACTCGGTTAACAGCAATCTCTATGGCTACACCTTC.

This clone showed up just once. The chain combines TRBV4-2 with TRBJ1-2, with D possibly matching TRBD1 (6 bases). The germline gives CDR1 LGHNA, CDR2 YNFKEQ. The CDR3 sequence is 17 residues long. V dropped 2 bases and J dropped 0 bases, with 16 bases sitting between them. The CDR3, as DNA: TGTGCCAGCAGCCAAAACCGGGACAATTCAGCTAACTATGGCTACACCTTC. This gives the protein CASSQNRDNSANYGYTF.

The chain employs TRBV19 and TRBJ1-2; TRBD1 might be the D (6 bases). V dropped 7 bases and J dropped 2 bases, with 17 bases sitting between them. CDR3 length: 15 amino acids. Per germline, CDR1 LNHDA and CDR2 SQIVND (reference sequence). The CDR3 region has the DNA TGTGCCAGTATCCCTTCCGCGGGGGGCAACTATGGCTACACCTTC. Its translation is CASIPSAGGNYGYTF.

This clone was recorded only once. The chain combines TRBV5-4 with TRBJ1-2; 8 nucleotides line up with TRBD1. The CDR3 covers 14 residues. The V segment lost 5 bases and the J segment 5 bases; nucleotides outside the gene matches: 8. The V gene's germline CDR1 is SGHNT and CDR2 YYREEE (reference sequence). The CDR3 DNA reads TGTGCCAGCAGACTTAGGACAGGGCCTTATGGCTACACCTTC. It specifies CASRLRTGPYGYTF.

CDR3 bases: TGCGCCAGCAGCCAACCCGTACTTAGCACAGATACGCAGTATTTT. This codes for CASSQPVLSTDTQYF. V is TRBV4-1 and J is TRBJ2-3; D is unresolved. The CDR3 runs to 15 residues. Between the trimmed V and J ends, which lost 2 bases and 0 bases, there was a span of 9 bases. The V gene's germline CDR1 is MGHRA and CDR2 YSYEKL.

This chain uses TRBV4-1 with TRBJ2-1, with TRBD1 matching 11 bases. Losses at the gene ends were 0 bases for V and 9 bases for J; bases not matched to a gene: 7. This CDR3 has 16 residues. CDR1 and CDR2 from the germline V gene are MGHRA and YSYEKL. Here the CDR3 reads CASSQDADRGRIEQFF. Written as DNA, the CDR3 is TGCGCCAGCAGCCAAGATGCGGACAGGGGGCGCATTGAGCAGTTCTTC.

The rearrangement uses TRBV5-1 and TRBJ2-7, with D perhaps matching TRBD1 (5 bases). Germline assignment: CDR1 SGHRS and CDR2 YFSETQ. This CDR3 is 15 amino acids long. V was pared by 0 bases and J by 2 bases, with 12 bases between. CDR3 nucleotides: TGCGCCAGCAGCTTGGAGCCAGGGTTAACCTACGAGCAGTACTTC. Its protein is CASSLEPGLTYEQYF.

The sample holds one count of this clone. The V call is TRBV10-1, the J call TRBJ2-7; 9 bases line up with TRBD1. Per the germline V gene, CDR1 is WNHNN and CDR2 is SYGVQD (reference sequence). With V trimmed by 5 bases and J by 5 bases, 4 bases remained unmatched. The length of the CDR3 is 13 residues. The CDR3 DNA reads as TGCGCCAGCAGTTCGGGACAGGGAAACGAGCAGTACTTC. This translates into CASSSGQGNEQYF.

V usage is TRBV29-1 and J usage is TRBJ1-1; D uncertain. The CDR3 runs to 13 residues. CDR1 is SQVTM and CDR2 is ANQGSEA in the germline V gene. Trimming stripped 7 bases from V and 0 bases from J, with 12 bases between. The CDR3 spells CSAQTRVNTEAFF. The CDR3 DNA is TGCAGCGCGCAAACCCGGGTGAACACTGAAGCTTTCTTT.

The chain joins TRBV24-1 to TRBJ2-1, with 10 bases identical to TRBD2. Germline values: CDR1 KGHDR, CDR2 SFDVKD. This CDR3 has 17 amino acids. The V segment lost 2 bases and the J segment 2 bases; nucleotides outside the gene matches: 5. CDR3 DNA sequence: TGTGCCACCAGTGATTCTCTCGGACTAGCGGCCTACAATGAGCAGTTCTTC. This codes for CATSDSLGLAAYNEQFF.